These T cell receptor beta chains were read from a single sample in a study of cytomegalovirus exposure and HLA in healthy donors. Using immunoSEQ multiplex PCR, the repertoire was profiled, and TCRdb retains in-frame clones only, with some absent. The profile shows 110,000 or so clones, roughly 77% of them singletons. Source material: PBMCs. The receptors come from a man aged 40-50 years in good health and CMV-seronegative. CDR3s include the opening cysteine and the closing phenylalanine or tryptophan. The D gene is left open where the match is weak. Only some rows state a clone size, as once, few, many or a class for expanded clones.

CASSHHQGYTEAFF | TGTGCCAGTAGCCATCACCAGGGGTACACTGAAGCTTTCTTT | . | . | TRBJ1-1 | TRBV19
CASSLGAGGTDTQYF | TGTGCCAGCAGTTTAGGGGCGGGGGGCACAGATACGCAGTATTTT | TRBD2 | . | TRBJ2-3 | TRBV6-6
CAIRRGGGGYTF | TGTGCCATCAGGAGGGGGGGCGGCGGCTACACCTTC | . | once | TRBJ1-2 | TRBV10-3
CASSGGSTDTQYF | TGTGCCAGCAGCGGCGGGAGCACAGATACGCAGTATTTT | . | once | TRBJ2-3 | TRBV9
CASSPLPLLAGGHNEQFF | TGTGCCAGCTCACCACTCCCACTACTAGCGGGGGGGCACAATGAGCAGTTCTTC | TRBD2 | . | TRBJ2-1 | TRBV18
CASSRNRDTDTSYEQYF | TGCGCCAGCAGCCGAAACCGGGACACGGACACCTCCTACGAGCAGTACTTC | . | . | TRBJ2-7 | TRBV4-1
CAISESRGSYYGYTF | TGTGCCATCAGTGAGTCCAGGGGGTCATACTATGGCTACACCTTC | TRBD1 | once | TRBJ1-2 | TRBV10-3
CASSQGPSGRFDTQYF | TGCGCCAGCAGCCAAGGACCTAGCGGGAGGTTTGATACGCAGTATTTT | TRBD2 | . | TRBJ2-3 | TRBV4-3
CAWSKLLTNYGYTF | TGTGCCTGGAGTAAACTCCTTACTAACTATGGCTACACCTTC | . | . | TRBJ1-2 | TRBV30
CASSQGPGLAGAYNEQFF | TGCGCCAGCAGCCAAGGCCCCGGACTAGCGGGGGCCTACAATGAGCAGTTCTTC | TRBD2 | . | TRBJ2-1 | TRBV4-3